These 9 T cell receptor beta chains were all obtained from the same sample, sequenced in a study of shared clonotypes between healthy human individuals. Sequencing used immunoSEQ multiplex PCR; TCRdb keeps in-frame clones, though not all of them. The sample holds 2 million to 2.5 million clones; over 85% are singletons and the top ten take 0.1% to 0.15%. The sample comprised naive CD4+ T cells sorted from blood. Subset here: CD45RA+ positively selected. These TCRs come from a man between 18 and 35 years old in good health.

The genes are TRBV5-1 and TRBJ2-7; a possible D gene is TRBD1 (6 bases). There are 15 residues in the CDR3. CDR1 and CDR2 from the germline V gene are SGHRS and YFSETQ. The ends were cut back, 5 bases at V and 3 bases at J, with 18 bases in the middle. CDR3 nucleotides: TGCGCCAGCAGAACAGGGCTTGCTGGGCTCTACGAGCAGTACTTC. Its translation: CASRTGLAGLYEQYF.

To note about this clone: At the DNA level, this CDR3 is encoded by other sequences in the same sample as well. V is TRBV18 and J is TRBJ1-3; no firm D call. Trimming removed 3 bases at V and 0 bases at J, with 9 bases between. Per the germline V gene, CDR1 is KGHSH and CDR2 is LQKENI. The length of the CDR3 is 15 residues. The CDR3 loop reads CASSPPGDSGNTIYF. CDR3 in DNA: TGTGCCAGCTCACCCCCGGGAGACTCTGGAAACACCATATATTTT.

The chain combines TRBV7-3 with TRBJ1-6, with D hard to call. The CDR3 sequence is 14 residues long. CDR1 and CDR2 (germline): SGHTA, FQGTGA. Trimming cost V 0 bases and J 4 bases, with 4 bases left between them. The CDR3 sequence is CASSLTGYNSPLHF. The CDR3 nucleotides are TGTGCCAGCAGCTTAACAGGGTATAATTCACCCCTCCACTTT.

This chain uses TRBV2 with TRBJ1-1; D not certain. The V gene lost 1 base and the J gene lost 4 bases, with 4 bases spanning the gap. Germline assignment: CDR1 SNHLY and CDR2 FYNNEI. The CDR3 is 12 residues long. CDR3 residues: CASSEGFTEAFF. CDR3 in DNA: TGTGCCAGCAGTGAAGGGTTCACTGAAGCTTTCTTT. Looking up the rest from reference TRBV2 and TRBJ1-1 gives the full variable domain: EPEVTQTPSHQVTQMGQEVILRCVPISNHLYFYWYRQILGQKVEFLVSFYNNEISEKSEIFDDQFSVERPDGSNFTLKIRSTKLEDSAMYFCASSEGFTEAFFGQGTRLTVV.

The chain links TRBV18 to TRBJ2-1; the D gene is possibly TRBD2 (5 bases). The CDR3 is 16 residues long. CDR1 is KGHSH and CDR2 is LQKENI in the germline V gene. The V end lost 4 bases, the J end lost 3 bases, and 16 bases lay between the germline ends. CDR3 sequence (DNA): TGTGCCAGCTCACTTCCGGGGAACACCCTCTACAATGAGCAGTTCTTC. As protein: CASSLPGNTLYNEQFF.

V and J are TRBV30 and TRBJ2-2; TRBD1 matches at 8 bases. The V gene's germline CDR1 is GTSNPN and CDR2 SVGIG (reference sequence). Trimming cost V 2 bases and J 4 bases; bases outside gene matches: 21. The CDR3 totals 20 residues. CDR3 loop: CAWSPRPRTGRYRFTGELFF. The CDR3, as DNA: TGTGCCTGGAGTCCAAGGCCCCGGACAGGGAGGTATCGGTTCACCGGGGAGCTGTTTTTT.

In regard to this clone: Other nucleotide sequences from this sample produce the same CDR3. V usage is TRBV5-1 and J usage is TRBJ1-4, with a tentative D call TRBD1 (6 bases). The germline gives CDR1 SGHRS, CDR2 YFSETQ. The CDR3 runs 15 residues. Trimming removed 0 bases at V and 3 bases at J, with 9 bases between. The CDR3 region is CASSLVPGANEKLFF. CDR3 DNA sequence: TGCGCCAGCAGCTTGGTCCCAGGGGCTAATGAAAAACTGTTTTTT.

The V call is TRBV4-1, the J call TRBJ2-7; TRBD1 agrees at 9 bases. CDR1 MGHRA and CDR2 YSYEKL come from the germline V gene. Losses at the gene ends were 4 bases for V and 1 base for J; bases not matched to a gene: 5. The CDR3 is made up of 15 amino acids. The CDR3 nucleotides are TGCGCCAGCAGCCGAACCGGGACAGGGTCCTACGAGCAGTACTTC. This translates into CASSRTGTGSYEQYF.

The chain uses TRBV6-5 and TRBJ1-6, with D unresolved. This CDR3 is 14 amino acids long. The V gene lost 7 bases and the J gene lost 7 bases, with 14 bases spanning the gap. CDR1 is MNHEY and CDR2 is SVGAGI in the germline V gene. The CDR3 reads CASKVDSPNSPLHF. CDR3 DNA sequence: TGTGCCAGCAAAGTCGATAGTCCCAATTCACCCCTCCACTTT.